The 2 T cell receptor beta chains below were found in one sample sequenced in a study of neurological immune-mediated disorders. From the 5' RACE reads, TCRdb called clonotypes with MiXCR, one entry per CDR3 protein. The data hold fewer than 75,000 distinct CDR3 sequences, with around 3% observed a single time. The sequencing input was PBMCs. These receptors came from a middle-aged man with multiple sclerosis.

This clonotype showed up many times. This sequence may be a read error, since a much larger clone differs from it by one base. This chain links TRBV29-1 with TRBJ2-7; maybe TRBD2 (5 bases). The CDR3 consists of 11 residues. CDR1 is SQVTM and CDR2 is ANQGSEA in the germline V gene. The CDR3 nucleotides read TGCACCGGGAAATTTGGCTACGAGCAGTACTTC. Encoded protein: CTGKFGYEQYF.

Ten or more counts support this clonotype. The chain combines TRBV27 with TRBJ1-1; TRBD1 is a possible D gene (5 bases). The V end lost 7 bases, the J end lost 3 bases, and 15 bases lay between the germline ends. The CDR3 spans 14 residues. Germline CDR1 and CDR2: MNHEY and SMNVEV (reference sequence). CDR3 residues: CASISRDGYTEAFF. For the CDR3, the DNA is TGTGCCAGCATCTCTAGGGACGGATACACTGAAGCTTTCTTT.